The 21 T cell receptor beta chains in this list originate from one sample, sequenced in a study of a mutant IDH1 vaccine in newly diagnosed glioma. The time point denotes: week 23, last vaccination. Every vaccine dose comprised 300 ug of mutant IDH1 20-mer peptide plus topical imiquimod. Libraries were prepared by immunoSEQ multiplex PCR; TCRdb keeps only in-frame clonotypes and omits some of them. In the table there are about 77,000 clones, around 83% of which are singletons. These receptors' antigens are unknown. Sequencing was performed on PBMCs, taken from a glioma patient whose treatment included an IDH1 peptide vaccine. These TCRs come from a woman between 45 and 65 years old with glioma.

The chain links TRBV28 to TRBJ2-5; the match to TRBD2 covers 8 bases. V was pared by 6 bases and J by 0 bases, with 9 bases of the junction left unmatched. CDR3 size: 16 residues. Germline V gene sequence: CDR1 MDHEN, CDR2 SYDVKM. The CDR3 DNA reads as TGTGCCAGCAGGCCCCTCCAGCGGGGGTACCAAGAGACCCAGTACTTC. It specifies CASRPLQRGYQETQYF. The whole variable domain, remainder taken from reference TRBV28 and TRBJ2-5, is DVKVTQSSRYLVKRTGEKVFLECVQDMDHENMFWYRQDPGLGLRLIYFSYDVKMKEKGDIPEGYSVSREKKERFSLILESASTNQTSMYLCASRPLQRGYQETQYFGPGTRLLVL.

The chain is built from TRBV30 and TRBJ2-1; 10 nucleotides agree with TRBD2. CDR1 is GTSNPN and CDR2 is SVGIG in the germline V gene (reference sequence). This CDR3 region has 14 residues. V shed 0 bases, J shed 7 bases, and the junction held 3 bases outside the gene matches. CDR3 sequence (DNA): TGTGCCTGGAGTGTAACTAGCGGGATTAATGAGCAGTTCTTC. This encodes CAWSVTSGINEQFF.

The chain is built from TRBV9 and TRBJ2-1; 13 nucleotides agree with TRBD2. The germline gives CDR1 SGDLS, CDR2 YYNGEE. The CDR3 totals 19 residues. J lost 1 base, V lost 4 bases, and 11 bases had no gene match. CDR3 in amino acids: CASSPKRGLAGRSYNEQFF. CDR3 coding DNA: TGTGCCAGCAGCCCAAAGAGGGGACTAGCGGGACGATCCTACAATGAGCAGTTCTTC.

The J gene is TRBJ2-1, the V gene TRBV6-6; TRBD2 agrees at 10 bases. The CDR3 is 15 amino acids. Trimming cost V 6 bases and J 7 bases; bases outside gene matches: 9. Germline values: CDR1 MNHNY, CDR2 SVGAGI (reference sequence). CDR3 loop: CASSPPAGGANEQFF. CDR3 bases: TGTGCCAGCAGCCCCCCAGCGGGAGGGGCAAATGAGCAGTTCTTC.

The V gene is TRBV7-3, the J gene TRBJ2-2, with 7 positions matching TRBD2. Germline CDR1 and CDR2: SGHTA and FQGTGA. This CDR3 is built from 16 residues. The V and J ends lost 0 bases and 2 bases, in that order; junction bases with no gene match: 3. CDR3 sequence reads: CASSLTLAANTGELFF. CDR3 nucleotides: TGTGCCAGCAGCTTAACCCTAGCGGCCAACACCGGGGAGCTGTTTTTT.

DNA of the CDR3: TGTGCCAGCAGCCCAGGGGGGGCAGATACGCAGTATTTT. It is translated as CASSPGGADTQYF. The V and J genes are TRBV9 and TRBJ2-3; the D gene could be TRBD1 or TRBD2 (7 bases each). The CDR3 runs to 13 residues. The V and J ends lost 4 bases and 4 bases respectively, with 10 bases between them. Germline CDR1 SGDLS, CDR2 YYNGEE.

The chain joins TRBV5-6 to TRBJ2-1; D might be TRBD2 (5 bases). V was shortened by 0 bases and J by 0 bases, with 10 bases between the two germline ends. CDR3 length equals 16 residues. The germline V gene has CDR1 SGHDT and CDR2 YYEEEE. CDR3 coding DNA: TGTGCCAGCAGCTTGGATTCGGGGAGCTCCTACAATGAGCAGTTCTTC. Translating it yields CASSLDSGSSYNEQFF.

The chain joins TRBV7-9 to TRBJ1-1; D gene unclear. V lost 5 bases and J 7 bases, leaving 14 bases between the germline ends. Germline CDR1 and CDR2: SEHNR and FQNEAQ (reference sequence). This CDR3 has 13 amino acids. The CDR3 sequence: CASSARRIYEAFF. In nucleotides, the CDR3 is TGTGCCAGCAGCGCAAGACGGATTTATGAAGCTTTCTTT. Supplemented by reference TRBV7-9 and TRBJ1-1, the full variable domain reads DTGVSQNPRHKITKRGQNVTFRCDPISEHNRLYWYRQTLGQGPEFLTYFQNEAQLEKSRLLSDRFSAERPKGSFSTLEIQRTEQGDSAMYLCASSARRIYEAFFGQGTRLTVV.

This clone was counted once. The chain is built from TRBV6-5 and TRBJ1-1; no reliable D call. V lost 6 bases to trimming and J lost 1 base, with 15 bases between them. Germline CDR1 and CDR2: MNHEY and SVGAGI. This CDR3 is built from 15 residues. CDR3 protein: CASSLRVRGNTEAFF. CDR3 DNA: TGTGCCAGCAGCCTACGCGTACGGGGGAACACTGAAGCTTTCTTT.

The J gene is TRBJ2-5, the V gene TRBV5-1, with 10 bases identical to TRBD2. This CDR3 contains 16 residues. The germline V gene encodes CDR1 SGHRS and CDR2 YFSETQ. V shed 0 bases, J shed 0 bases, and the junction held 2 bases outside the gene matches. As DNA, the CDR3 is TGCGCCAGCAGCTTGGGAGCGGGAGGGTACCAAGAGACCCAGTACTTC. Translated, it gives CASSLGAGGYQETQYF. Together with reference TRBV5-1 and TRBJ2-5, the CDR3 gives the full variable domain: KAGVTQTPRYLIKTRGQQVTLSCSPISGHRSVSWYQQTPGQGLQFLFEYFSETQRNKGNFPGRFSGRQFSNSRSEMNVSTLELGDSALYLCASSLGAGGYQETQYFGPGTRLLVL.

This clone was detected only a few times. The J gene is TRBJ1-3, the V gene TRBV5-4, with a tentative D call TRBD1 (5 bases). Trimming cost V 4 bases and J 4 bases, with 15 bases left between them. The germline V gene encodes CDR1 SGHNT and CDR2 YYREEE (reference sequence). There are 15 residues in the CDR3. The DNA of the CDR3 is TGTGCCAGCAGCCCAAACGGGGGTGCCGGAAACACCATATATTTT. It yields the protein CASSPNGGAGNTIYF.

V is TRBV2 and J is TRBJ2-1; D is perhaps TRBD1 or TRBD2 (5 bases each). V was clipped by 7 bases and J by 2 bases, with 9 bases between them. The germline CDR1 and CDR2 sequences are SNHLY and FYNNEI. The CDR3 is 13 amino acids. The CDR3 spells CASTGTAYNEQFF. The DNA of the CDR3 is TGTGCCAGCACGGGGACCGCCTACAATGAGCAGTTCTTC.

The chain is built from TRBV30 and TRBJ1-6, with D tentatively TRBD1 (5 bases). Trimming cost V 0 bases and J 11 bases, with 8 bases left between them. This CDR3 has 12 amino acids. CDR1 and CDR2 (germline): GTSNPN, SVGIG (reference sequence). For the CDR3, the DNA is TGTGCCTGGAGTGTACAGGCGGCACCCCTCCACTTT. Residues: CAWSVQAAPLHF.

The V gene is TRBV11-2, the J gene TRBJ2-5, with 7 nucleotides matching TRBD1. The tail of the sequence fits TRBJ2-7 better, so the J call may be wrong. CDR1 SGHAT and CDR2 FQNNGV come from the germline V gene. The CDR3 extends over 12 amino acids. CDR3 sequence reads: CATSDRAAEQYF. CDR3 DNA sequence: TGTGCCACGTCTGACAGGGCGGCCGAGCAGTACTTC.

The rearrangement links TRBV6-1 to TRBJ2-1; 8 nucleotides match TRBD1. This CDR3 has 12 residues. J gave up 15 bases and V 0 bases, and 4 bases lay outside the gene matches. Germline V gene sequence: CDR1 MNHNS, CDR2 SASEGT. In nucleotides, the CDR3 is TGTGCCAGCAGTGAAGCGGGACAGGCTGGGTTCTTC. Translation: CASSEAGQAGFF.

The V gene is TRBV19, the J gene TRBJ2-5; D not certain. Germline V gene sequence: CDR1 LNHDA, CDR2 SQIVND (reference sequence). The CDR3 runs to 13 residues. The V end was cut by 3 bases, the J end by 11 bases, with 16 bases between. The CDR3 region is CASSIVAEEGQYF. The CDR3 coding sequence is TGTGCCAGTAGTATCGTGGCGGAAGAAGGGCAGTACTTC.

The chain employs TRBV7-9 and TRBJ1-1, with D perhaps matching TRBD1 (5 bases). Germline CDR1 reads SEHNR; CDR2 reads FQNEAQ (reference sequence). The V and J ends lost 3 bases and 1 base respectively, with 6 bases between them. This CDR3 comprises 13 residues. The CDR3 loop is CASSFGGNTEAFF. CDR3 coding DNA: TGTGCCAGCAGCTTCGGGGGGAACACTGAAGCTTTCTTT.

This clone was recorded a few times. The V and J genes are TRBV5-1 and TRBJ2-5; 12 bases are shared with TRBD2. CDR1 and CDR2 (germline): SGHRS, YFSETQ. The V segment lost 4 bases and the J segment 2 bases; nucleotides outside the gene matches: 3. The CDR3 is 15 residues long. The CDR3 spells CASSTGLAGQETQYF. CDR3 coding DNA: TGCGCCAGCAGCACCGGACTAGCGGGACAAGAGACCCAGTACTTC.

CDR3 protein: CASSIPGFGEKLFF. The CDR3 DNA reads as TGTGCCAGTAGTATTCCGGGCTTCGGTGAAAAACTGTTTTTT. This rearrangement joins TRBV19 to TRBJ1-4; D is unresolved. The germline CDR1 and CDR2 sequences are LNHDA and SQIVND (reference sequence). This CDR3 comprises 14 residues. V gave up 3 bases and J gave up 7 bases, with 12 bases separating them.

The chain joins TRBV5-1 to TRBJ2-7; maybe TRBD1 (6 bases). Trimming removed 3 bases at V and 4 bases at J, with 17 bases between. The CDR3 is 15 residues long. Germline CDR1 SGHRS, CDR2 YFSETQ. This chain's CDR3 is CASSSLQGRGYEQYF. In DNA, the CDR3 is TGCGCCAGCAGCTCACTACAGGGAAGGGGATACGAGCAGTACTTC.

The chain carries TRBV5-5 and TRBJ2-3; D remains ambiguous. The germline CDR1 and CDR2 sequences are SGHKS and YYEKEE (reference sequence). Deletions cut 1 base from V and 1 base from J, with 13 bases between. The CDR3 runs 16 residues. The CDR3 loop reads CASSLSSPSRTDTQYF. The CDR3, as DNA: TGTGCCAGCAGCTTGTCCTCCCCCTCTCGCACAGATACGCAGTATTTT.